This TCR beta chain was retrieved from a study of cytomegalovirus exposure and HLA in healthy donors. Study-wide context: Genotyping of some 390 donors showed that 80% to 90% belonged to the Caucasian-associated ancestry cluster.

Points from the study as a whole: Despite most TCR sequences being rare, some public TCRs occurred in many donors. Across donors, presence/absence analyses took sequencing depth to be roughly uniform. Links to common viral pathogens appeared, in a later analysis, for several of the most significant clusters.

The PCR employed 60 Vbeta primers together with 13 Jbeta primers. TCRdb's table, derived via immunoSEQ multiplex PCR, lists solely in-frame clones and lacks some. The table records around 150,000 clones, roughly two thirds of them present only once. Concerning this clone itself: Its specificity is unknown.

This CDR3 is 17 amino acids long. V shed 4 bases and J 1 base; nucleotides not matched to a gene: 10. The germline V gene encodes CDR1 MNHEY and CDR2 SMNVEV (reference sequence). The chain links TRBV27 to TRBJ1-5; 7 bases match TRBD1. This TCR was sampled from a woman aged 30 to 39 in good health and CMV-seronegative. The source material was PBMCs. The CDR3 nucleotides read TGTGCCAGCAGTTCCCTCCCGACAGGGCGAAGCAATCAGCCCCAGCATTTT. Encoded protein: CASSSLPTGRSNQPQHF.